This TCR beta chain was recovered during a study of siplizumab effects on memory and regulatory T cells. Broader study findings: Tregs that proliferated in siplizumab cultures did not have their suppressive function confirmed. Sequences below about 10^-5 frequency were poorly captured. As a result, only a minor fraction of alloreactive clones mapped to unstimulated subsets. The naive T cell population seemed more diverse than memory cells and seemed a major contributor to the alloresponse.

Comments on this clone: Its antigen is undetermined.

Assays were performed on 95,000 to 100,000 TCR templates per sample. Produced via immunoSEQ multiplex PCR; TCRdb's table is partial and in-frame only. The data contain tens of thousands of clones, roughly 90% of them singletons. Germline loops: CDR1 MGHRA, CDR2 YSYEKL. The CDR3 is 15 residues long. V gave up 4 bases and J gave up 5 bases, with 15 bases separating them. This clonotype was sampled from a human donor in good health. The chain carries TRBV4-1 and TRBJ1-5; D not resolved. Sequenced input: naive CD4+ T cells sorted from blood. In DNA form, the CDR3 reads TGCGCCAGCAGCCCGATTTCCGGACGACATCAGCCCCAGCATTTT. Residues: CASSPISGRHQPQHF.